The 23 T cell receptor beta chains below all came from one sample that was sequenced in a study of T cells in Graves' hyperthyroidism and ophthalmopathy. RNA transcripts yielded amplified TCR beta CDR3 regions. HTBI primers drove first-round RT-PCR of the TCR CDR3. TCRdb redid the calling of the multiplex PCR reads with MiXCR, one entry per CDR3 protein. The sample contains roughly 500,000 distinct CDR3 sequences, about 24% of which appear only once. The sample consisted of blood. The receptor set was obtained from a woman in her thirties with Graves' ophthalmopathy.

This clonotype was observed a few times. This sequence joins TRBV12-3 or TRBV12-4 and TRBJ2-3; 10 bases are shared with TRBD2. Trimming took 9 bases from V and 1 from J; bases not matched to a gene: 10. The CDR3 spans 16 residues. CDR3 amino acids: CASLVGLAGGTDTQYF. The DNA for the CDR3 is TGTGCCAGTTTAGTAGGTCTAGCGGGGGGCACAGATACGCAGTATTTT.

This clonotype showed up just a few times. The chain carries TRBV20-1 and TRBJ2-5; D unresolved. V was clipped by 7 bases and J by 3 bases, with 12 bases between them. The CDR3 sequence is 12 residues long. From germline, CDR1 is DFQATT and CDR2 SNEGSKA (reference sequence). CDR3 loop: CSVRTRKETQYF. CDR3 nucleotides: TGCAGTGTCAGGACCCGCAAAGAGACCCAGTACTTC.

This clonotype was counted many times. The CDR3, as DNA: TGTGCCACCAGTGACCCGACAGGGAGGGGTACGGAGACCCAGTACTTC. It yields the protein CATSDPTGRGTETQYF. The rearrangement uses TRBV24-1 and TRBJ2-5; D is perhaps TRBD1 or TRBD2 (7 bases each). CDR3 length: 16 amino acids. The V gene lost 4 bases and the J gene lost 5 bases, with 19 bases spanning the gap. Germline loops: CDR1 KGHDR, CDR2 SFDVKD.

The V gene is TRBV24-1, the J gene TRBJ1-5, with D perhaps matching TRBD1 (5 bases). The CDR3 covers 14 residues. Trimming removed 1 base from V and 5 bases from J, with 8 bases in between. Germline lookup yields CDR1 KGHDR and CDR2 SFDVKD. Here the CDR3 DNA reads TGTGCCACCAGTGATTTCCGGGGGGATCAGCCCCAGCATTTT. As protein: CATSDFRGDQPQHF.

Notes on this clonotype: This may be a read error, as it is one base from a much larger clone. The chain uses TRBV19 and TRBJ1-1, with D possibly matching TRBD1 (5 bases). Germline CDR1 is LNHDA and CDR2 is SQIVND (reference sequence). V lost 7 bases and J lost 1, with 19 bases in between. The CDR3 sequence is 16 residues long. The CDR3 spells CASKQWGSLGNTEAFF. CDR3 nucleotide sequence: TGTGCCAGTAAACAGTGGGGGTCATTGGGGAACACTGAAGCTTTCTTT.

This clonotype appeared many times. The rearrangement joins TRBV5-6 to TRBJ1-5; 7 positions agree with TRBD1. With 4 bases clipped from V and 6 bases from J, the junction kept 19 bases outside the gene matches. Germline lookup yields CDR1 SGHDT and CDR2 YYEEEE. The CDR3 runs 18 residues. The CDR3 DNA reads TGTGCCAGCAGCAAATGGACAGGAAAGGCGCCAATGAGTCAGCCCCAGCATTTT. This sequence encodes CASSKWTGKAPMSQPQHF.

This clonotype turned up a few times. The chain joins TRBV28 to TRBJ2-5; 8 bases agree with TRBD2. The CDR3 has 16 amino acids. Germline values: CDR1 MDHEN, CDR2 SYDVKM. V shed 4 bases and J 0 bases; nucleotides not matched to a gene: 7. Written as DNA, the CDR3 is TGTGCCAGCAGTTCCGAAACTAGCGGCTACCAAGAGACCCAGTACTTC. Protein product: CASSSETSGYQETQYF.

This clonotype occurred many times. V and J are TRBV12-3 or TRBV12-4 and TRBJ1-1; D is unclear. CDR3 size: 13 residues. V was shortened by 2 bases and J by 3 bases, with 7 bases between the two germline ends. CDR3 amino acids: CASSLLADTEAFF. The CDR3 DNA follows: TGTGCCAGCAGTTTATTGGCGGACACTGAAGCTTTCTTT.

This clonotype was seen repeatedly, ten times or more. The chain carries TRBV20-1 and TRBJ1-1; D is ambiguous. CDR1 and CDR2 (germline): DFQATT, SNEGSKA (reference sequence). This CDR3 is 11 amino acids long. The ends were cut back, 5 bases at V and 10 bases at J, with 14 bases in the middle. Here the CDR3 reads CSAVGPPRAFF. The CDR3 coding sequence is TGCAGTGCTGTAGGACCCCCCAGAGCTTTCTTT.

The chain combines TRBV28 with TRBJ2-7; possible D gene TRBD2, 6 bases. CDR1 is MDHEN and CDR2 is SYDVKM in the germline V gene. The CDR3 is made up of 14 amino acids. V was pared by 3 bases and J by 7 bases, with 16 bases between. CDR3 in amino acids: CASSFVGLPKEQYF. The CDR3 DNA is TGTGCCAGCAGTTTCGTGGGACTCCCGAAAGAGCAGTACTTC.

This clonotype appeared a few times. The rearrangement links TRBV10-3 to TRBJ2-7; unclear D gene. The germline gives CDR1 ENHRY, CDR2 SYGVKD. The CDR3 contains 14 residues. Trimming removed 4 bases from V and 0 bases from J, with 10 bases in between. The CDR3 nucleotides read TGTGCCATCAGTGGAGGAGAGAGCTCCTACGAGCAGTACTTC. Translated, it gives CAISGGESSYEQYF.

The rearrangement uses TRBV7-2 and TRBJ2-3; D possibly corresponds to TRBD1 (8 bases). This CDR3 region has 13 residues. Per the germline V gene, CDR1 is SGHTA and CDR2 is FQGNSA. Trimming shortened V by 5 bases and J by 6 bases, and 12 bases separated the two germline ends. The CDR3 DNA follows: TGTGCCAGCAGCCCACAGGGGGGGGATACGCAGTATTTT. Translation gives CASSPQGGDTQYF.

This clonotype was counted at least ten times. V and J are TRBV28 and TRBJ1-5; no firm D call. V was pared by 4 bases and J by 6 bases, with 7 bases between. CDR3 length: 12 residues. Per germline, CDR1 MDHEN and CDR2 SYDVKM. The CDR3 sequence is CASSSRAQPQHF. The CDR3 coding sequence is TGTGCCAGCAGTTCTCGGGCTCAGCCCCAGCATTTT.

This clonotype occurred many times. This sequence joins TRBV7-2 and TRBJ2-7, with a tentative D call TRBD2 (5 bases). CDR1 is SGHTA and CDR2 is FQGNSA in the germline V gene. CDR3 size: 13 residues. Trimming left V 7 bases short and J 1 base short, with 11 bases between. In DNA form, the CDR3 reads TGTGCCAGCAAGCCACCGGGGTCCTACGAGCAGTACTTC. Its protein is CASKPPGSYEQYF.

As for this clonotype: Without the conserved terminal phenylalanine or tryptophan, this CDR3 likely stems from a read error. This chain uses TRBV28 with TRBJ2-7; 12 bases agree with TRBD1. This CDR3 has 14 amino acids. CDR1 MDHEN and CDR2 SYDVKM come from the germline V gene. J was trimmed by 5 bases and V by 6 bases; bases with no gene match: 5. The CDR3, as DNA: TGTGCCAGCAGACCGGGACAGGGGGCGAACGAGCAGTACCTC. This gives the protein CASRPGQGANEQYL.

This chain uses TRBV12-3 or TRBV12-4 with TRBJ2-5; D unclear. The CDR3 covers 14 residues. V lost 4 bases to trimming and J lost 0 bases, with 9 bases between them. CDR3 region: CASSSTPHQETQYF. The CDR3 nucleotides are TGTGCCAGCAGTTCGACACCGCACCAAGAGACCCAGTACTTC.

This clonotype showed up just a few times. This chain links TRBV18 with TRBJ1-5, with D possibly being TRBD1 (6 bases). The CDR3 runs 17 residues. Germline-derived CDR1 and CDR2 are KGHSH and LQKENI. V was clipped by 2 bases and J by 2 bases, with 16 bases between them. This CDR3 reads CASSPGPGALGNQPQHF. As DNA, the CDR3 is TGTGCCAGCTCACCAGGGCCGGGGGCGCTTGGCAATCAGCCCCAGCATTTT.

The chain uses TRBV24-1 and TRBJ1-1, with a weak D call TRBD1 (6 bases). Germline V gene lookup returns CDR1 KGHDR and CDR2 SFDVKD. The CDR3 runs 13 residues. V was trimmed by 7 bases and J by 0 bases, leaving 8 bases between them. The CDR3 spells CATRGHLNTEAFF. The CDR3 DNA reads TGTGCCACCAGGGGACACCTGAACACTGAAGCTTTCTTT.

This clonotype showed up many times. V usage is TRBV12-3 or TRBV12-4 and J usage is TRBJ1-1; D possibly corresponds to TRBD1 (5 bases). This CDR3 spans 14 amino acids. The V end was cut by 2 bases, the J end by 5 bases, with 12 bases between. This CDR3 reads CASSLRGSGTEAFF. CDR3 nucleotides: TGTGCCAGCAGTTTACGGGGGTCGGGGACTGAAGCTTTCTTT.

This clonotype showed up many times. The chain links TRBV30 to TRBJ1-1, with D unclear. Germline-derived CDR1 and CDR2 are GTSNPN and SVGIG (reference sequence). The CDR3 spans 11 residues. The V end was cut by 5 bases, the J end by 2 bases, with 6 bases between. The CDR3 loop reads CAWGPNTEAFF. CDR3 DNA: TGTGCCTGGGGTCCCAACACTGAAGCTTTCTTT.

Comments on this clonotype: A much larger clone is a single base away; this may be a read error. The chain recombines TRBV5-1 with TRBJ2-7; no clear D gene. The germline gives CDR1 SGHRS, CDR2 YFSETQ. This CDR3 contains 13 residues. CDR3 bases: TGCGCCAGCAGCTTATCCCCCGCGTCTGAGCAGTGCTTC. This translates into CASSLSPASEQCF.

This clonotype appeared once. A much bigger clone sits one base away, suggesting this may be a read error. V usage is TRBV18 and J usage is TRBJ2-2; 11 bases fit TRBD1. The germline V gene has CDR1 KGHSH and CDR2 LQKENI. The CDR3 has 16 amino acids. The ends lost 4 bases at V and 3 bases at J; junction bases unmatched: 4. In nucleotides, the CDR3 is TGTGCCAGCTCACTACCGGGACAGGGGGACACCGGGGAGCTGTTTTTT. Its translation: CASSLPGQGDTGELFF.

This chain connects TRBV12-5 to TRBJ2-7; D gene uncertain. Germline lookup yields CDR1 LGHNT and CDR2 FRNRAP. Trimming took 5 bases from V and 3 from J, leaving 8 bases between them. This CDR3 has 12 residues. The CDR3 protein is CASGPTVYEQYF. CDR3 coding DNA: TGTGCTAGTGGTCCCACCGTCTACGAGCAGTACTTC.